This T cell receptor (beta chain) is drawn from a study of spatial heterogeneity in lung cancer (dated by TCRdb to the late 2010s). As for the study more broadly: More beta-chain than alpha-chain transcripts were consistently detected, likely reflecting higher beta-chain transcript abundance. In the raw uncorrected reads, each unique combination of TCR and UMI appeared more than ten times on average. The study quantitatively compared TCR alpha and beta repertoires across multiple tumor regions, matched nontumor lung and blood in non-small cell lung cancer. TCR repertoire features were related to nonsynonymous mutation counts determined by whole-exome sequencing of tumor tissue. Both alpha and beta chains were TCR-sequenced in samples taken at surgery, namely 220 tumor regions, more than 62 matched nontumor lung samples and about 52 PBMC samples.

The full study reports these points: Additional single-cell paired TCR alpha and beta sequencing was considered necessary to confirm, at a functional level, the hypothesis that regional TCRs recognize regional mutations. Ubiquitous expanded tumor TCRs were detected in blood more often at tumor resection than at routine follow-up.

The time point label on this specimen signifies: sample taken at primary tumor resection. For TCR sequencing, whole RNA was extracted from tumor and nontumor lung tissue, or from cryopreserved PBMC samples, and no cell sorting was done. Samples were obtained from 72 patients with early-stage, untreated non-small cell lung cancer from the lung TRACERx cohort. Only patients with enough RNA available from two or more tumor regions were chosen for TCR sequencing. Library prep was done by 5' RACE. Sequencing was carried out with a NextSeq 500. The TCR library protocol attached a unique molecular identifier to each TCR cDNA molecule to allow correction of PCR and sequencing errors. As for the authors' bioinformatics: Decombinator tools were used for TCR identification, UMI-based error correction and CDR3 extraction. Expanded TCRs were defined as those above a frequency of 2 per 1,000, corresponding to the top 1% of the tumor frequency distribution. Renyi diversity was calculated using the R vegan package after each repertoire was subsampled 100 times to 5,000 TCRs. CDR3 similarity networks were built from amino acid triplet string-kernel similarity, with CDR3s being connected when pairwise similarity was above 0.82. The public reads were run again by TCRdb, first through fastp at Q25 and then through MiXCR, and only productive beta chains were kept. Each entry is one CDR3 protein sequence, shown with its most common DNA and genes. What appears here as the V and J calls and clone size reflects TCRdb's work, not the paper's. The sample records 45,000 or so distinct CDR3 sequences, about 12% of which are singletons. In total, the top ten clones hold 40% to 50% of the sample.

Reading from cysteine to phenylalanine, the CDR3 counts 19 amino acids. The retained sequence is limited to the CDR3, 57 bases, with the frame set at the first base. CDR1 SGHRS and CDR2 YFSETQ were looked up in the germline V gene. V has 3 bases trimmed and J has 3 bases trimmed; junction bases matching no gene number 10. For this clonotype: Its binding antigen is unknown. No base quality information exists; no much larger clone differs at one position.

The starting material was PBMCs, obtained at surgery. This chain is built from TRBV5-1 and TRBJ2-3, and TRBD2 aligns with 16 junction nucleotides. This sequence was found in a female donor with early-stage non-small cell lung cancer. The CDR3 region: CASSWGLAGGPPWTDTQYF. The DNA is TGCGCCAGCAGCTGGGGACTAGCGGGGGGGCCTCCTTGGACAGATACGCAGTATTTT.